This T cell receptor beta chain was documented in a study of long-term antiretroviral therapy in people with HIV. Study information: The earliest samples came from an era when ART typically awaited falling CD4 counts. Regarding the study as a whole: Subsequent to ART, diversity was augmented yet persisted below that of transplant donor controls.

The run of the v3.0 immunoSEQ assay was at survey level. Method: immunoSEQ multiplex PCR; TCRdb's copy keeps in-frame clones and lacks some. The table includes about 34,000 clones, 87% detected once. Each HIV participant was treated in the United States. CDR3 length equals 16 residues. V shed 6 bases and J 4 bases; nucleotides not matched to a gene: 11. Germline CDR1 reads SGHTA; CDR2 reads FQGNSA. This clone appeared once. The target antigen is unknown. The origin of this receptor is a man aged 18 to 29 with HIV. The sequences come from unsorted PBMCs, collected 1.1 years after starting antiretroviral therapy. The chain recombines TRBV7-2 with TRBJ2-5, with 10 bases aligning to TRBD1. The CDR3 coding sequence is TGTACCAGCAGTCATTTCACGGGACAGGGGAGAGAGACCCAGTACTTC. It codes for CTSSHFTGQGRETQYF.